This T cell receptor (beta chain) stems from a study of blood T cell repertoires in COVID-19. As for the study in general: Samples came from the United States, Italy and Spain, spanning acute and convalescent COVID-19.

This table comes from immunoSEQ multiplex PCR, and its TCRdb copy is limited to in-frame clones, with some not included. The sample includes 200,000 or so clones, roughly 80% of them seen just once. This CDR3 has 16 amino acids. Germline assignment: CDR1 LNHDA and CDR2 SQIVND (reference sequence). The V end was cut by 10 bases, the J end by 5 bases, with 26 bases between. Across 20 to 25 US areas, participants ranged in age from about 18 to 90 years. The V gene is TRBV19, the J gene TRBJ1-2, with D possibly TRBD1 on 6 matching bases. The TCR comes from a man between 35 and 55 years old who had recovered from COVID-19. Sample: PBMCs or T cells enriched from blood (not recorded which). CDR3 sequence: CATTTPGRGLRYGYTF. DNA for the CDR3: TGTGCCACCACCACGCCCGGCAGGGGCCTTCGGTATGGCTACACCTTC. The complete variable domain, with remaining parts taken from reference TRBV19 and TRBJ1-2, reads DGGITQSPKYLFRKEGQNVTLSCEQNLNHDAMYWYRQDPGQGLRLIYYSQIVNDFQKGDIAEGYSVSREKKESFPLTVTSAQKNPTAFYLCATTTPGRGLRYGYTFGSGTRLTVV.